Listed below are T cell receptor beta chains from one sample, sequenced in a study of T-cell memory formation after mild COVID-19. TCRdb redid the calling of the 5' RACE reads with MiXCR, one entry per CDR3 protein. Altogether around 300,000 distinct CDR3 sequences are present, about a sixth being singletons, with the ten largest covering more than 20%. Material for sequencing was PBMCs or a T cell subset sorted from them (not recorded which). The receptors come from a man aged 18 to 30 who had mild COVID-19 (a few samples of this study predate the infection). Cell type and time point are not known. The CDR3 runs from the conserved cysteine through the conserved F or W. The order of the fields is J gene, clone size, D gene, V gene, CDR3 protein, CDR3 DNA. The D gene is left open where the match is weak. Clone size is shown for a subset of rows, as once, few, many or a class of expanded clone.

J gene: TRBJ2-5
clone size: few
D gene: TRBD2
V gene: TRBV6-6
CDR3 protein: CASSPSRPGGAETQYF
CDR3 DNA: TGTGCCAGCAGTCCGAGCCGTCCGGGGGGAGCAGAGACCCAGTACTTC

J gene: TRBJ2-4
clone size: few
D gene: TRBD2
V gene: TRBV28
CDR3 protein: CASSPGGDGKNIQYF
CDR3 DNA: TGTGCCAGCAGCCCGGGGGGGGACGGCAAAAACATTCAGTACTTC

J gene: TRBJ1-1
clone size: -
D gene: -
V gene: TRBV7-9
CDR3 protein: CASSLPGYAEAFF
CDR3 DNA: TGTGCCAGCAGCTTACCGGGGTATGCTGAAGCTTTCTTT

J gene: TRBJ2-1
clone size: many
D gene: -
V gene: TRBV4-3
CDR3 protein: CASRGTAYNEQFF
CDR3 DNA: TGCGCCAGCCGCGGGACCGCCTACAATGAGCAGTTCTTC

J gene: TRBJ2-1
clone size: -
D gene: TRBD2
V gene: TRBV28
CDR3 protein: CASSETSGAKYEQFF
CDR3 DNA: TGTGCCAGCAGTGAGACTAGCGGGGCGAAGTATGAGCAGTTCTTC

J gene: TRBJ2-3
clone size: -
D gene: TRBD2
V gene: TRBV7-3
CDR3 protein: CASSLTAGGSDTQYF
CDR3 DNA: TGTGCCAGCAGCTTAACGGCGGGGGGCTCAGATACGCAGTATTTT

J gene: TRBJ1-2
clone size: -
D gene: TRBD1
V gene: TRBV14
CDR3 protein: CASSQVGQGRSSYTF
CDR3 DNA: TGTGCCAGCAGCCAGGTTGGACAGGGGAGGAGCAGCTACACCTTC

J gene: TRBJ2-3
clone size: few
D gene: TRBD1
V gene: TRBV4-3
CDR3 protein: CASSQEQGSTDTQYF
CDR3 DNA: TGCGCCAGCAGCCAAGAACAGGGGAGCACAGATACGCAGTATTTT

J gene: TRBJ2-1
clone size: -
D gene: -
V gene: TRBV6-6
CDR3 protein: CASSYSEYNEQFF
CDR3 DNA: TGTGCCAGCAGTTACTCCGAATACAATGAGCAGTTCTTC

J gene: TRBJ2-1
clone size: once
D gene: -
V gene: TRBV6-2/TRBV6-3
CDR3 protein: CASSYSMNEQFF
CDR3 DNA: TGTGCCAGCAGTTACTCTATGAATGAGCAGTTCTTC

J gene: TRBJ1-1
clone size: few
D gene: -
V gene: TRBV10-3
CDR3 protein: CAITGQFNTEAFF
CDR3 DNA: TGTGCCATCACTGGACAGTTTAACACTGAAGCTTTCTTT

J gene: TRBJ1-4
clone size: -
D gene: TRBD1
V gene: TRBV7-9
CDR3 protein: CASSLNLGTGSAKLFF
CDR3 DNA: TGTGCCAGCAGCTTAAACCTGGGGACAGGGTCAGCAAAACTGTTTTTT

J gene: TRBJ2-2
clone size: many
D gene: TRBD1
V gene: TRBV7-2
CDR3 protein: CASSSRTGRAGELFF
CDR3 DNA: TGTGCCAGCAGCTCCAGGACAGGGAGAGCTGGGGAGCTGTTTTTT

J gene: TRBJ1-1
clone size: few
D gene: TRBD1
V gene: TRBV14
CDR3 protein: CASSWARQGEAFF
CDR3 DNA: TGTGCCAGCAGCTGGGCACGACAGGGAGAAGCTTTCTTT

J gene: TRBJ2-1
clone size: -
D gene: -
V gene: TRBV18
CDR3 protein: CASSPQTDNEQFF
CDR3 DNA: TGTGCCAGCTCACCCCAAACAGACAATGAGCAGTTCTTC

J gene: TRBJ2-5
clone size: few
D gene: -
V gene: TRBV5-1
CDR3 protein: CASSLLSPAAETQYF
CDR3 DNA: TGCGCCAGCAGCTTGTTGTCTCCGGCCGCAGAGACCCAGTACTTC

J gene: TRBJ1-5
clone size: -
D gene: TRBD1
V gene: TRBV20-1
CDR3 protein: CSARAGTGWGLSNQPQHF
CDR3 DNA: TGCAGTGCTAGAGCAGGGACAGGGTGGGGCCTTAGCAATCAGCCCCAGCATTTT

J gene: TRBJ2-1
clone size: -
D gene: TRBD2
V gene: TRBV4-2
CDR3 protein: CASSQEGLAAYEQFF
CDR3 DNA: TGTGCCAGCAGCCAAGAGGGACTAGCTGCCTATGAGCAGTTCTTC

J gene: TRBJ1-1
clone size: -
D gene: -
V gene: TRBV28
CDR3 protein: CASSLRGEAFF
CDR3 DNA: TGTGCCAGCAGTTTGCGGGGTGAAGCTTTCTTT

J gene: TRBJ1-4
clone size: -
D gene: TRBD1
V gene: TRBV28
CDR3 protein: CASSRQGREEKLFF
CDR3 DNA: TGTGCCAGCAGTCGACAGGGGCGGGAGGAAAAACTGTTTTTT

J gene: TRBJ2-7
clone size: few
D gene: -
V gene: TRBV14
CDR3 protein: CASSLSNGQQYF
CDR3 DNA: TGTGCCAGCAGCCTGTCGAACGGACAGCAGTACTTC

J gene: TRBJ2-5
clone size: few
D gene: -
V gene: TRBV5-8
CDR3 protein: CASTRAGMETQYF
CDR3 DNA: TGTGCCAGCACCAGGGCGGGTATGGAGACCCAGTACTTC

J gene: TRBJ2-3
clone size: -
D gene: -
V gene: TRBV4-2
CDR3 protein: CASSQEDSSPDTQYF
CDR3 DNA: TGTGCCAGCAGCCAAGAGGACAGCTCCCCAGATACGCAGTATTTT

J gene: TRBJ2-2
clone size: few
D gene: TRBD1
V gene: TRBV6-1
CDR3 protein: CASRGGQVLNTGELFF
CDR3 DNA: TGTGCCAGCAGGGGGGGACAGGTCCTCAACACCGGGGAGCTGTTTTTT

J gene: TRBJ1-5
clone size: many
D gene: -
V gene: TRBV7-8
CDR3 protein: CASSFGQSNQPQHF
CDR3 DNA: TGTGCCAGCAGCTTCGGCCAGTCGAATCAGCCCCAGCATTTT

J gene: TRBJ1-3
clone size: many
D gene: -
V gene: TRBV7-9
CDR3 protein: CASSLNLRSGNTIYF
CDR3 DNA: TGTGCCAGCAGCTTAAACCTTCGCTCTGGAAACACCATATATTTT

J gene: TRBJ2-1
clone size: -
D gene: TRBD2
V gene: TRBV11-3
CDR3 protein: CASSLAGTSGGLNEQFF
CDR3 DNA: TGTGCCAGCAGCTTAGCCGGGACTAGCGGGGGGCTGAATGAGCAGTTCTTC

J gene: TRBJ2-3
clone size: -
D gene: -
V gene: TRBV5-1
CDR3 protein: CASSAGPRVDTQYF
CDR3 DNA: TGCGCCAGCAGCGCCGGACCTAGAGTCGATACGCAGTATTTT

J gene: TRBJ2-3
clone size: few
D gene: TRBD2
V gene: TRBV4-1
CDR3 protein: CASNELAGDFDTQYF
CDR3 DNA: TGCGCCAGCAACGAGTTAGCGGGGGACTTTGATACGCAGTATTTT

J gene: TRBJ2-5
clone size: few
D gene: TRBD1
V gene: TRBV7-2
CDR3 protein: CASSGNRGRGETQYF
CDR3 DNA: TGTGCCAGCAGCGGGAACAGGGGACGCGGGGAGACCCAGTACTTC

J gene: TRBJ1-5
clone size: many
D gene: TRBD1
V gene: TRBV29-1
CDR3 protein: CSVADRGRDQPQHF
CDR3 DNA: TGCAGCGTCGCCGACAGGGGGCGGGATCAGCCCCAGCATTTT

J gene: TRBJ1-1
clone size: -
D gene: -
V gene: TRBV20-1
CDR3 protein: CSARDLEVTAFF
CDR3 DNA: TGCAGTGCTAGAGATCTTGAGGTAACGGCTTTCTTT

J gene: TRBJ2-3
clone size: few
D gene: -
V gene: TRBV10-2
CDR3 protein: CASISPGKGGPLRQYF
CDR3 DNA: TGCGCCAGCATCTCCCCGGGTAAAGGGGGGCCCCTAAGGCAGTATTTT

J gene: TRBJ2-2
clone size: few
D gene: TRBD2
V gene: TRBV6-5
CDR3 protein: CASSSLAGGWGTGELFF
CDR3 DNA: TGTGCCAGCAGTTCGCTAGCGGGGGGCTGGGGGACCGGGGAGCTGTTTTTT

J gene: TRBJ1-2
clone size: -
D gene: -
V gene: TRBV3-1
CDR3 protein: CASSLSPGDGYTF
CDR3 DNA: TGTGCCAGCAGCCTTAGTCCGGGGGACGGCTACACCTTC

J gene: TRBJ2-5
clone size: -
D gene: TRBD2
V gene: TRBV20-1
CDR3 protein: CSARNSGGSQETQYF
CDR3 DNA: TGCAGTGCTAGGAATAGCGGGGGCTCTCAAGAGACCCAGTACTTC

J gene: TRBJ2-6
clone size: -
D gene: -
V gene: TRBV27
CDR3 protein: CASSLSPPRGGANVLTF
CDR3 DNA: TGTGCCAGCAGTTTATCGCCCCCACGGGGGGGGGCCAACGTCCTGACTTTC

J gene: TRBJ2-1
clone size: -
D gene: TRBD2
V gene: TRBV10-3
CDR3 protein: CAISSTSGGLNEQFF
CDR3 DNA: TGTGCCATCAGTAGCACTAGCGGGGGCCTCAATGAGCAGTTCTTC

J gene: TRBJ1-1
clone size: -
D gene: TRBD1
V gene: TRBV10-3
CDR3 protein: CAIRGQIEAFF
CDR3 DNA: TGTGCCATCAGGGGACAGATTGAAGCTTTCTTT